These 24 T cell receptor beta chains originate from one sample sequenced in a study of early T cells in non-severe SARS-CoV-2 infection. MiXCR, run by TCRdb on the 5' RACE reads, gives a single entry per CDR3 protein. This sample carries about 58,000 distinct CDR3 sequences, 12% of them seen once, and the ten largest clones take about 1.2%. The sequenced sample was whole blood, obtained at baseline. The source of these receptors is an adult who was a healthcare worker with PCR-confirmed SARS-CoV-2 infection or an uninfected control (not recorded which). The donor label of this sample is uncertain.

The genes are TRBV19 and TRBJ2-5; 14 bases line up with TRBD2. CDR1 is LNHDA and CDR2 is SQIVND in the germline V gene (reference sequence). Trimming cost V 4 bases and J 1 base; bases outside gene matches: 2. The CDR3 runs 16 residues. The CDR3 region has the DNA TGTGCCAGTAGTAACGGACTAGCGGGGGGCCAAGAGACCCAGTACTTC. This gives the protein CASSNGLAGGQETQYF.

This clonotype was picked up many times. The chain couples TRBV12-5 to TRBJ1-1, with TRBD1 as a possible D gene (6 bases). This CDR3 contains 14 residues. Germline V gives CDR1 LGHNT, CDR2 FRNRAP. V shed 4 bases and J shed 2 bases, with 11 bases lying between them. The CDR3 loop reads CASGSWTANTEAFF. The DNA of the CDR3 is TGTGCTAGTGGTTCTTGGACAGCTAACACTGAAGCTTTCTTT.

This chain connects TRBV12-3 or TRBV12-4 to TRBJ2-2; D uncertain. The CDR3 covers 16 residues. V gave up 2 bases and J gave up 1 base, with 11 bases separating them. The CDR3 DNA follows: TGTGCCAGCAGTTTATTCGGAAGGGAGAACACCGGGGAGCTGTTTTTT. It yields the protein CASSLFGRENTGELFF.

This clonotype was seen a handful of times. The V call is TRBV7-7, the J call TRBJ2-1; TRBD2 matches at 15 bases. The V segment lost 4 bases and the J segment 0 bases; nucleotides outside the gene matches: 7. The V gene's germline CDR1 is SSHAT and CDR2 FNYEAQ (reference sequence). The CDR3 consists of 19 residues. The CDR3 protein is CASSSGTSGGPSSYNEQFF. CDR3 DNA sequence: TGTGCCAGCAGCTCCGGGACTAGCGGGGGGCCGAGCTCCTACAATGAGCAGTTCTTC.

This clonotype showed up just a few times. The CDR3 DNA reads TGTGCCAGCGCATTTTCGAACCAAGAGACCCAGTACTTC. This sequence encodes CASAFSNQETQYF. This chain joins TRBV7-9 and TRBJ2-5, with D uncertain. The germline V gene encodes CDR1 SEHNR and CDR2 FQNEAQ (reference sequence). V was shortened by 8 bases and J by 0 bases, with 10 bases between the two germline ends. The CDR3 is 13 amino acids.

A few counts support this clonotype. The CDR3 sequence: CASSTTQGIGVNTEAFF. The CDR3 bases are TGTGCCAGCAGCACAACACAGGGGATAGGGGTGAACACTGAAGCTTTCTTT. The genes are TRBV9 and TRBJ1-1, with 7 bases that match TRBD1. Germline loops: CDR1 SGDLS, CDR2 YYNGEE. V lost 4 bases to trimming and J lost 0 bases; unmatched junction nucleotides: 12. The CDR3 spans 17 residues.

V and J are TRBV5-4 and TRBJ2-3; TRBD1 might be the D (6 bases). CDR1 is SGHNT and CDR2 is YYREEE in the germline V gene (reference sequence). Trimming cost V 4 bases and J 4 bases, with 19 bases left between them. CDR3 length: 16 residues. The CDR3 protein is CASSQHLGTYADTQYF. CDR3 in DNA: TGTGCCAGCAGCCAGCACTTAGGGACATACGCAGATACGCAGTATTTT.

J is TRBJ1-2 and V is TRBV10-3; D may be TRBD1 (5 bases). This CDR3 contains 15 residues. CDR1 and CDR2 from the germline V gene are ENHRY and SYGVKD. V lost 4 bases to trimming and J lost 1 base, with 13 bases between them. CDR3 loop: CAISGADNHNYGYTF. CDR3 nucleotides: TGTGCCATCAGTGGAGCGGACAACCATAACTATGGCTACACCTTC.

This clonotype has a handful of counts. The chain links TRBV9 to TRBJ2-5, with D perhaps TRBD1 or TRBD2 (6 bases each). The CDR3 has 17 residues. V lost 3 bases and J 2 bases, leaving 20 bases between the germline ends. CDR1 is SGDLS, CDR2 YYNGEE, per germline. As DNA, the CDR3 is TGTGCCAGCAGCGCCGGACTTCCGGGGGCAGGTCAAGAGACCCAGTACTTC. It is translated as CASSAGLPGAGQETQYF.

This clonotype was seen many times. The genes are TRBV2 and TRBJ1-2; possible D gene TRBD1, 5 bases. The CDR3 spans 14 residues. Germline values: CDR1 SNHLY, CDR2 FYNNEI. The V and J ends lost 8 bases and 4 bases respectively, with 17 bases between them. The CDR3 nucleotides are TGTGCCAGCCTTGGGACCCAACACGCCTATGGCTACACCTTC. Translating it yields CASLGTQHAYGYTF.

The V call is TRBV24-1, the J call TRBJ1-2; maybe TRBD1 (5 bases). V gave up 10 bases and J gave up 3 bases, with 14 bases separating them. CDR1 is KGHDR and CDR2 is SFDVKD in the germline V gene. This CDR3 has 13 residues. CDR3 in amino acids: CATWDPLHYGYTF. DNA of the CDR3: TGTGCCACTTGGGACCCGCTCCACTATGGCTACACCTTC.

V usage is TRBV5-6 and J usage is TRBJ1-2; D is unresolved. Between the trimmed V and J ends, which lost 0 bases and 5 bases, there was a span of 5 bases. The CDR3 loop spans 12 amino acids. Germline lookup yields CDR1 SGHDT and CDR2 YYEEEE. CDR3: CASSLAEYGYTF. The DNA for the CDR3 is TGTGCCAGCAGCTTGGCAGAATATGGCTACACCTTC.

The chain is built from TRBV7-3 and TRBJ2-3, with D possibly TRBD1 on 6 matching bases. The CDR3 runs to 13 residues. Between the trimmed V and J ends, which lost 4 bases and 2 bases, there was a span of 7 bases. From germline, CDR1 is SGHTA and CDR2 FQGTGA. This CDR3 reads CASSSGATDTQYF. The CDR3 DNA is TGTGCCAGCAGCTCAGGGGCCACAGATACGCAGTATTTT.

This clonotype has at least ten counts. Here the CDR3 reads CASSQARGYIYEQYV. As DNA, the CDR3 is TGCGCCAGCAGCCAGGCCCGGGGGTACATCTACGAGCAGTACGTC. The chain joins TRBV4-1 to TRBJ2-7; D perhaps matches TRBD2 (6 bases). This CDR3 spans 15 amino acids. V gave up 3 bases and J gave up 3 bases, with 15 bases separating them. Per the germline V gene, CDR1 is MGHRA and CDR2 is YSYEKL.

This clonotype was seen a few times. The chain carries TRBV7-6 and TRBJ2-2; D tentatively reads TRBD1 or TRBD2 (6 bases each). Trimming shortened V by 1 base and J by 2 bases, and 14 bases separated the two germline ends. Germline CDR1 and CDR2: SGHVS and FNYEAQ. This CDR3 has 17 amino acids. CDR3 in amino acids: CASSLVVTGTNTGELFF. CDR3 sequence (DNA): TGTGCCAGCAGCTTAGTGGTTACAGGGACTAACACCGGGGAGCTGTTTTTT.

The rearrangement links TRBV27 to TRBJ2-6; 7 bases line up with TRBD2. Trimming at V came to 5 bases and at J to 0 bases, leaving 7 bases not matched to a gene. Germline assignment: CDR1 MNHEY and CDR2 SMNVEV (reference sequence). The CDR3 is made up of 17 amino acids. CDR3 nucleotide sequence: TGTGCCAGCAGTAGAAGCGGGGCCTACTCTGGGGCCAACGTCCTGACTTTC. Amino acid sequence: CASSRSGAYSGANVLTF.

The sample holds a few counts of this clonotype. V usage is TRBV25-1 and J usage is TRBJ1-2; D uncertain. V was cut by 7 bases and J by 7 bases, with 13 bases left in between. Germline CDR1 is MGHDK and CDR2 is SYGVNS. This CDR3 contains 12 residues. CDR3 in DNA: TGTGCCAGCACCCAACGGGGAAGTGGCTACACCTTC. Residues: CASTQRGSGYTF.

The rearrangement joins TRBV7-6 to TRBJ2-5; the D gene is possibly TRBD1 (6 bases). This CDR3 is 14 amino acids long. Germline CDR1 reads SGHVS; CDR2 reads FNYEAQ. V dropped 4 bases and J dropped 4 bases, with 13 bases sitting between them. CDR3 sequence: CASSSFGGLETQYF. Here the CDR3 DNA reads TGTGCCAGCAGCTCATTTGGGGGCTTAGAGACCCAGTACTTC.

The chain links TRBV6-5 to TRBJ1-2, with D perhaps matching TRBD1 (5 bases). Germline CDR1 is MNHEY and CDR2 is SVGAGI. CDR3 length: 14 residues. V lost 10 bases and J lost 2, with 17 bases in between. CDR3 sequence (DNA): TGTGCCACCAGCAGGAGGCAGGGAAACTATGGCTACACCTTC. Translation gives CATSRRQGNYGYTF.

The CDR3, as DNA: TGTGCCAGTAGTATAGGGGGGTTTGGAAATACGCAGTATTTT. Translation: CASSIGGFGNTQYF. The chain uses TRBV19 and TRBJ2-3; the D call may be TRBD1 or TRBD2 (5 bases each). The CDR3 is made up of 14 amino acids. V lost 1 base and J 7 bases, leaving 12 bases between the germline ends. In germline, CDR1 is LNHDA, CDR2 SQIVND (reference sequence).

This clonotype was picked up a small number of times. The chain is built from TRBV29-1 and TRBJ1-2; no clear D. Trimming stripped 0 bases from V and 4 bases from J, with 9 bases between. Germline assignment: CDR1 SQVTM and CDR2 ANQGSEA. The CDR3 consists of 13 residues. In DNA, the CDR3 is TGCAGCGTTGAAGATCCGGCAGGCTATGGCTACACCTTC. This encodes CSVEDPAGYGYTF. Complete variable domain (other parts from reference TRBV29-1 and TRBJ1-2): SAVISQKPSRDICQRGTSLTIQCQVDSQVTMMFWYRQQPGQSLTLIATANQGSEATYESGFVIDKFPISRPNLTFSTLTVSNMSPEDSSIYLCSVEDPAGYGYTFGSGTRLTVV.

This clonotype appeared many times. The gene calls are TRBV27 and TRBJ2-2; possible D gene TRBD1, 6 bases. Germline V gene data show CDR1 as MNHEY and CDR2 as SMNVEV (reference sequence). This CDR3 contains 13 residues. V was cut by 10 bases and J by 2 bases, with 11 bases left in between. The CDR3: CATRGTNTGELFF. The CDR3 DNA follows: TGTGCCACAAGAGGGACAAACACCGGGGAGCTGTTTTTT.

The rearrangement joins TRBV5-5 to TRBJ2-5; tentatively, D is TRBD1 (5 bases). Trimming took 4 bases from V and 5 from J, leaving 12 bases between them. CDR1 and CDR2 (germline): SGHKS, YYEKEE (reference sequence). The CDR3 totals 13 residues. The CDR3 nucleotides read TGTGCCAGCAGCCCTGGGGCGTCTGAGACCCAGTACTTC. It translates to CASSPGASETQYF.

CDR3 nucleotides: TGTGCCAGCAGCCCAAACTCCGGACCTTACACCTTGCAGTACTTC. Translated, it gives CASSPNSGPYTLQYF. The J gene is TRBJ2-4, the V gene TRBV7-6; unclear D gene. CDR1 and CDR2 (germline): SGHVS, FNYEAQ. Trimming took off 5 bases at V and 13 bases at J, with 24 bases between the two ends. The CDR3 runs to 15 residues. Complete variable domain (other parts from reference TRBV7-6 and TRBJ2-4): GAGVSQSPRYKVTKRGQDVALRCDPISGHVSLYWYRQALGQGPEFLTYFNYEAQQDKSGLPNDRFSAERPEGSISTLTIQRTEQRDSAMYRCASSPNSGPYTLQYFGAGTRLSVL.